Detailed here is one TCR beta chain. What this receptor recognizes is not known. Reads for this sample came from an Illumina HiSeq 2000. The TCR beta cDNA libraries were made using 5'RACE template switching, a step that added both a universal primer site and unique molecular identifiers. cDNA synthesis was primed from the TCR beta constant segment, followed by two successive PCR amplification steps. The study's processing was this. MIGEC was used to demultiplex reads and group reads by UMI, and MiTCR was used to assemble and quantify clonotypes. To exclude erroneous sequences, any TCR cDNA sequence not supported by at least two reads was discarded. The tcR package was used for downstream repertoire analysis, and clonotypes were matched across fractions by CDR3 nucleotide sequence plus V segment. VDJmatch was used to annotate antigen specificity against VDJdb, with one amino acid substitution in CDR3 allowed. After the reads were reprocessed by TCRdb, one entry was made per CDR3 protein sequence, with no DNA. What appears here as the V and J calls and clone size reflects TCRdb's work, not the paper's. The sample's clone listing holds about 260,000 distinct CDR3 sequences. The ten largest clones capture more than 3.5% of the sample.

The germline V gene (reference sequence) provides CDR1 SGHNT and CDR2 YYREEE. Reading from cysteine to phenylalanine, the CDR3 counts 16 amino acids. The entry carries no DNA sequence. These data are taken from a study of T cells expressing NK-cell markers (dated by TCRdb to the early 2020s). Regarding the research as a whole: Three sorted T-cell subsets (CD3+CD56+NKG2C+, CD3+CD56+NKG2C- and CD3+CD56-NKG2C+) from about 8 donors had their TCR beta-chain repertoires profiled. Seven of the eight sequenced donors were HCMV-seropositive and one was HCMV-seronegative. Randomly selected healthy volunteers, three men and five women, were used as the eight sequenced donors. Sequencing of the libraries produced 2 x 150 bp reads on Illumina HiSeq 2000/2500, MiSeq or NextSeq. Overall study results and their limits: Those dominant clonotypes were again the most abundant among CD3+CD56-NKG2C+ cells in a handful of donors, at roughly 28.3-60.1%. In several donors, the dominant CD3+CD56+NKG2C+ clonotypes ranked among the top 10 CD8+ clonotypes, making up about 1.0-7.5% of CD8+ T cells. It remained unclear whether the expanded NKG2C-expressing T cell clones were specific for HCMV antigens.

A commercial ELISA kit detecting HCMV-specific IgG in serum was used to determine HCMV serostatus. Ficoll density gradient centrifugation was used to isolate peripheral blood mononuclear cells from blood. The sequence joins TRBV5-4 to TRBJ2-2; the TRBD1 assignment by TCRdb is unverifiable without DNA. The sequenced sample was blood T cells: a sorted CD56 or NKG2C T cell subset, CD4+ or CD8+ T cells, or bulk PBMC T cells (not recorded which). This TCR came from a woman between 18 and 70 years old in good health. The CDR3 region has the sequence CASSKKENRGTGELFF.